The rows below give T cell receptor beta chains drawn from one sample of a study of cytomegalovirus exposure and HLA in healthy donors. Sequencing was performed with immunoSEQ multiplex PCR; in TCRdb, only in-frame clones are kept and a portion is missing. The sample has over 150,000 clones, around 86% seen once; the top ten hold 1.9%. What was sequenced was PBMCs. The receptors shown here come from a human donor in good health. Each CDR3 is given with its conserved first and last residue. The D gene is left open where the match is weak. Expanded clones get a size class; other rows say once, few or many, or leave the size out.

d_call,j_call,v_call,clone_size,cdr3_nt,cdr3_aa
TRBD1,TRBJ2-7,TRBV6-7,NA,TGTGCCAGCAGTAAAACTCGGGACAGGGTGGGCGAGCAGTACTTC,CASSKTRDRVGEQYF
NA,TRBJ2-5,TRBV5-1,NA,TGCGCCAGCAGCCTAGTAGCGGAATACCAAGAGACCCAGTACTTC,CASSLVAEYQETQYF
NA,TRBJ1-1,TRBV5-1,NA,TGCGCCACCCGGCCCTACAGCAACACTGAAGCTTTCTTT,CATRPYSNTEAFF
NA,TRBJ2-1,TRBV6-6,once,TGTGCCAGCAGTTACTGGGGGGAGCAGCTCTTC,CASSYWGEQLF
NA,TRBJ1-1,TRBV9,NA,TGTGCCAGCAGCGTAGCCCCATACCCCTTAGACACTGAAGCTTTCTTT,CASSVAPYPLDTEAFF
NA,TRBJ2-2,TRBV5-4,few,TGTGCCAGCAGCACACAGGGCACCGGGGAGCTGTTTTTT,CASSTQGTGELFF
NA,TRBJ1-1,TRBV4-1,NA,TGCGCCAGCAACGAAGTGGGTCGCGGGTACGGGAACACTGAAGCTTTCTTT,CASNEVGRGYGNTEAFF
NA,TRBJ2-7,TRBV23-1,NA,TGCGCCAGCAGTCAAAGTGGCGGCACCTACGAGCAGTACTTC,CASSQSGGTYEQYF
TRBD1,TRBJ1-2,TRBV19,NA,TGTGCCAGTAGTGCAATCCAGGGGGCGGCGGGCTACACCTTC,CASSAIQGAAGYTF
NA,TRBJ1-2,TRBV27,NA,TGTGCCAGCAGTTTATCCCCCCGGTTCTATGGCTACACCTTC,CASSLSPRFYGYTF
NA,TRBJ1-2,TRBV11-3,NA,TGTGCCAGCAGCGCGCGAGGACAGAGTAGTAACTATGGCTACACCTTC,CASSARGQSSNYGYTF
TRBD1,TRBJ2-5,TRBV2,few,TGTGCCAGCAGTGGTCAGGGGGTGGAGACCCAGTACTTC,CASSGQGVETQYF
NA,TRBJ1-2,TRBV1,NA,TGCACCAGCAGCCGAGGTCCGGGGTTCTATGGCTACACCTTC,CTSSRGPGFYGYTF
NA,TRBJ1-2,TRBV7-2,NA,TGTGCCAGCACGCTATACAGGGTTTGGGATGGCTACACCTTC,CASTLYRVWDGYTF
NA,TRBJ2-7,TRBV7-2,NA,TGTGCCAGCAGCTTGGGGACTGGGGGCTCCTACGAGCAGTACTTC,CASSLGTGGSYEQYF
TRBD1,TRBJ1-6,TRBV19,NA,TGTGCCAGTAGTATACCCCCAGGACAGGGAAATTCACCCCTCCACTTT,CASSIPPGQGNSPLHF
TRBD1,TRBJ1-1,TRBV7-9,NA,TGTGCCAGCAGCCAGACAGGGGAGAGCACTGAAGCTTTCTTT,CASSQTGESTEAFF
TRBD2,TRBJ2-3,TRBV5-1,NA,TGCGCCAGCAGCTCTAGCGGGGGTAGCACAGATACGCAGTATTTT,CASSSSGGSTDTQYF
TRBD1,TRBJ2-5,TRBV5-1,NA,TGCGCCAGCAGTCCCGGGACAGGGGACGGGGAGACCCAGTACTTC,CASSPGTGDGETQYF
NA,TRBJ2-5,TRBV2,NA,TGTGCCAGCAGGACTGTGGAGACCCAGTACTTC,CASRTVETQYF
NA,TRBJ2-3,TRBV10-1,NA,TGCGCCAGCACAGACAGGTCCCTCACAGATACGCAGTATTTT,CASTDRSLTDTQYF
TRBD2,TRBJ2-5,TRBV4-1,NA,TGCGCCAGCGGGGGGGGTGGTGTAGAAGAGACCCAGTACTTC,CASGGGGVEETQYF
NA,TRBJ2-5,TRBV4-1,NA,TGCGCCAGCAGCCAGGGCGGGGGCGGAGAGACCCAGTACTTC,CASSQGGGGETQYF
NA,TRBJ1-1,TRBV19,NA,TGTGCCAGTAGTATAGGACTCTCTAACACTGAAGCTTTCTTT,CASSIGLSNTEAFF
NA,TRBJ2-2,TRBV10-3,few,TGTGCCATCAGTGAGTCGTTAGTAGGGGTGGAAACCGGGGAGCTGTTTTTT,CAISESLVGVETGELFF
TRBD2,TRBJ2-5,TRBV9,NA,TGTGCCAGCAGCGGACTAGCGGGGGGGGAGACCCAGTACTTC,CASSGLAGGETQYF
TRBD1,TRBJ1-1,TRBV13,NA,TGTGCCAGCAGCTTAGCCCAGTTCAGGGGGATGAACACTGAAGCTTTCTTT,CASSLAQFRGMNTEAFF
NA,TRBJ1-2,TRBV11-3,NA,TGTGCCAGCAGCGGAGGGGGGGCCGCTAACTATGGCTACACCTTC,CASSGGGAANYGYTF
NA,TRBJ2-7,TRBV2,few,TGTGCCAGCAGTGAAGGTGGAGGGAAGAGCTCCTACGAGCAGTACTTC,CASSEGGGKSSYEQYF